Following are 19 T cell receptor beta chains from one sample sequenced in a study of CD8 T cells in ankylosing spondylitis. Study observations and caveats: Blood from ankylosing spondylitis patients appeared to carry a characteristic roughly eight-variant TCR beta motif.

TCRdb recomputed calls from the 5' RACE reads with MiXCR, one row per CDR3 protein. The sample yields approximately 440,000 distinct CDR3 sequences, 17% seen once. These TCRs are of unknown antigen specificity. Specimen: blood, either unsorted or a sorted T cell fraction (not recorded which). Receptors originate from a male donor with ankylosing spondylitis.

This clonotype was seen a few times. This chain connects TRBV7-9 to TRBJ1-2; D is unclear. Germline CDR1 is SEHNR and CDR2 is FQNEAQ (reference sequence). This CDR3 has 12 residues. V was clipped by 4 bases and J by 8 bases, with 11 bases between them. CDR3 DNA: TGTGCCAGCAGCTCCACGCCCCAGGGCTACACCTTC. Encoded protein: CASSSTPQGYTF.

The chain couples TRBV20-1 to TRBJ1-1; D is uncertain. CDR3 length equals 15 residues. Germline CDR1 DFQATT, CDR2 SNEGSKA (reference sequence). V dropped 0 bases and J dropped 0 bases, with 11 bases sitting between them. CDR3 sequence reads: CSARDLGWMNTEAFF. The DNA of the CDR3 is TGCAGTGCTAGAGATCTGGGTTGGATGAACACTGAAGCTTTCTTT.

This clonotype has more than one count but fewer than ten. The V gene is TRBV7-9, the J gene TRBJ1-6; D call uncertain. The CDR3 spans 14 residues. Germline CDR1 SEHNR, CDR2 FQNEAQ (reference sequence). Trimming took off 3 bases at V and 5 bases at J, with 8 bases between the two ends. As DNA, the CDR3 is TGTGCCAGCAGCTTGAAGGTTGATAATTCACCCCTCCACTTT. As protein: CASSLKVDNSPLHF.

V usage is TRBV6-2 or TRBV6-3 and J usage is TRBJ2-3; 7 bases agree with TRBD2. In germline, CDR1 is MNHEY, CDR2 SVGEGT. CDR3 size: 17 residues. Trimming took 5 bases from V and 0 from J; bases not matched to a gene: 11. The CDR3 sequence is CASSPRTRNHSTDTQYF. In nucleotides, the CDR3 is TGTGCCAGCAGTCCCCGGACTAGGAACCACAGCACAGATACGCAGTATTTT.

The CDR3 DNA sequence: TGTGCCAGCAGCCCCCCGGGAAGTGCTGGAAACACCATATATTTT. Translation: CASSPPGSAGNTIYF. This chain uses TRBV7-8 with TRBJ1-3; D not certain. V lost 5 bases and J 2 bases, leaving 13 bases between the germline ends. In germline, CDR1 is SGHVS, CDR2 FQNEAQ. CDR3 length: 15 residues.

This chain connects TRBV7-9 to TRBJ2-7; 10 bases align to TRBD2. Germline values: CDR1 SEHNR, CDR2 FQNEAQ (reference sequence). Trimming cost V 2 bases and J 4 bases; bases outside gene matches: 5. This CDR3 is built from 15 residues. This CDR3 reads CASSLTSGKTYEQYF. DNA for the CDR3: TGTGCCAGCAGCTTAACTAGCGGGAAAACGTACGAGCAGTACTTC.

The rearrangement links TRBV7-9 to TRBJ2-3; the match to TRBD2 covers 14 bases. This CDR3 is built from 16 residues. J was trimmed by 4 bases and V by 6 bases; bases with no gene match: 6. Germline-derived CDR1 and CDR2 are SEHNR and FQNEAQ (reference sequence). The CDR3 DNA sequence: TGTGCCAGCAGGCTCCTGACTAGCGGGGGGGCAGATACGCAGTATTTT. Translating it yields CASRLLTSGGADTQYF.

This clonotype came up a few times. This chain connects TRBV12-3 or TRBV12-4 to TRBJ2-4; tentative D call: TRBD2 (6 bases). CDR3 length equals 15 residues. V lost 4 bases, J lost 0 bases, and 10 bases lay in between. The CDR3 DNA is TGTGCCAGCAGTTCCCCGGGACTAGCCAAAAACATTCAGTACTTC. It yields the protein CASSSPGLAKNIQYF.

This clonotype showed up many times. V and J are TRBV12-3 or TRBV12-4 and TRBJ1-1; tentatively, D is TRBD1 (6 bases). V was shortened by 7 bases and J by 11 bases, with 20 bases between the two germline ends. The CDR3 sequence is 13 residues long. DNA for the CDR3: TGTGCCAGCACCAGGGACAACACGGTCAGGGCTTTCTTT. Translated: CASTRDNTVRAFF.

The chain employs TRBV20-1 and TRBJ2-7; 9 positions match TRBD1. The V segment lost 6 bases and the J segment 0 bases; nucleotides outside the gene matches: 9. This CDR3 comprises 15 residues. Per germline, CDR1 DFQATT and CDR2 SNEGSKA (reference sequence). The CDR3 sequence is CSAPPGTGSSYEQYF. The CDR3 DNA follows: TGCAGTGCGCCCCCCGGGACAGGGAGCTCCTACGAGCAGTACTTC.

The rearrangement joins TRBV12-3 or TRBV12-4 to TRBJ1-1; perhaps TRBD1 as D (5 bases). Trimming took off 7 bases at V and 7 bases at J, with 16 bases between the two ends. The CDR3 consists of 13 residues. CDR3 DNA sequence: TGTGCCAGCAAATTGCGACAGACCAGTGAAGCTTTCTTT. It translates to CASKLRQTSEAFF.

The chain carries TRBV7-8 and TRBJ2-7; 12 positions agree with TRBD2. V shed 2 bases, J shed 0 bases, and the junction held 8 bases outside the gene matches. Germline values: CDR1 SGHVS, CDR2 FQNEAQ. The CDR3 length is 18 residues. The CDR3 nucleotides read TGTGCCAGCAGCTTATTGCCGCTAGCGGGAGGGAGCTCCTACGAGCAGTACTTC. The encoded protein is CASSLLPLAGGSSYEQYF. Together with reference TRBV7-8 and TRBJ2-7, the CDR3 gives the full variable domain: GAGVSQSPRYKVAKRGQDVALRCDPISGHVSLFWYQQALGQGPEFLTYFQNEAQLDKSGLPSDRFFAERPEGSVSTLKIQRTQQEDSAVYLCASSLLPLAGGSSYEQYFGPGTRLTVT.

This clonotype was seen only a few times. The chain uses TRBV29-1 and TRBJ2-5; no definite D call. The germline V gene encodes CDR1 SQVTM and CDR2 ANQGSEA. With 3 bases removed from V and 5 bases from J, the gap between germline ends came to 13 bases. The length of the CDR3 is 13 residues. The CDR3 DNA sequence: TGCAGCGTTGAGGTTAACCCCCAGGAGACCCAGTACTTC. Its protein product is CSVEVNPQETQYF.

At least ten counts were recorded for this clonotype. This chain links TRBV27 with TRBJ2-4; D gene uncertain. V dropped 5 bases and J dropped 0 bases, with 11 bases sitting between them. The length of the CDR3 is 15 residues. CDR1 MNHEY and CDR2 SMNVEV come from the germline V gene (reference sequence). For the CDR3, the DNA is TGTGCCAGCAGTGCCGACCTAATAGCCAAAAACATTCAGTACTTC. Translating it yields CASSADLIAKNIQYF.

The rearrangement joins TRBV12-3 or TRBV12-4 to TRBJ1-5; TRBD1 agrees at 7 bases. The V gene end was trimmed by 5 bases and the J gene end by 1 base; junction bases not matched to a gene: 8. The CDR3 has 16 residues. CDR3 loop: CASSPLQGQSNQPQHF. As DNA, the CDR3 is TGTGCCAGCAGTCCTTTACAGGGGCAAAGCAATCAGCCCCAGCATTTT.

This clonotype was detected a few times. The chain is built from TRBV18 and TRBJ2-7, with TRBD2 identical over 11 bases. V was clipped by 5 bases and J by 2 bases; unmatched bases: 2. The CDR3 contains 14 residues. Germline CDR1 is KGHSH and CDR2 is LQKENI. The CDR3 loop is CASSETSGTYEQYF. The DNA for the CDR3 is TGTGCCAGCTCAGAGACTAGCGGGACCTACGAGCAGTACTTC.

This rearrangement joins TRBV7-9 to TRBJ1-1; the D is unclear. V was shortened by 4 bases and J by 11 bases, with 14 bases between the two germline ends. The CDR3 is made up of 12 amino acids. Germline CDR1 is SEHNR and CDR2 is FQNEAQ (reference sequence). In DNA form, the CDR3 reads TGTGCCAGCAGCTCCGGACGACTTCGGGCTTTCTTT. Protein sequence: CASSSGRLRAFF. Full variable domain (outside the CDR3, taken from reference TRBV7-9 and TRBJ1-1): DTGVSQNPRHKITKRGQNVTFRCDPISEHNRLYWYRQTLGQGPEFLTYFQNEAQLEKSRLLSDRFSAERPKGSFSTLEIQRTEQGDSAMYLCASSSGRLRAFFGQGTRLTVV.

This clonotype was recorded many times. The chain has TRBV12-3 or TRBV12-4 and TRBJ1-5; D remains ambiguous. The CDR3 extends over 14 amino acids. V lost 5 bases to trimming and J lost 2 bases, with 10 bases between them. In nucleotides, the CDR3 is TGTGCCAGCAGTAAAGACGGGGGCAATCAGCCCCAGCATTTT. It is translated as CASSKDGGNQPQHF.

The chain couples TRBV20-1 to TRBJ2-2; the D is unclear. V was trimmed by 2 bases and J by 6 bases, leaving 10 bases between them. In germline, CDR1 is DFQATT, CDR2 SNEGSKA (reference sequence). This CDR3 has 13 residues. The CDR3 here is CSARSQAPGELFF. The CDR3 DNA sequence: TGCAGTGCTAGAAGTCAGGCACCCGGGGAGCTGTTTTTT.